The following is a TCR beta chain sequence with its context. Using immunoSEQ multiplex PCR, the repertoire was profiled, and TCRdb retains in-frame clones only, with some absent. The repertoire has about 480,000 clones, about three quarters of them found once; the top ten carry 12%. The source of the sample is a study of shared clonotypes between healthy human individuals. Trimming stripped 3 bases from V and 6 bases from J, with 10 bases between. The CDR3 is 12 residues long. CDR1 and CDR2 (germline): SQVTM, ANQGSEA. The clonotype originates from a woman aged 40 to 49 in good health. Some clones in this sample may be carry-over from other donors' samples. Sequenced material: PBMCs. This chain links TRBV29-1 with TRBJ2-3; D is unclear. The CDR3 DNA reads TGCAGCGTTGACCCCAGGTTCGATACGCAGTATTTT. Its translation is CSVDPRFDTQYF.